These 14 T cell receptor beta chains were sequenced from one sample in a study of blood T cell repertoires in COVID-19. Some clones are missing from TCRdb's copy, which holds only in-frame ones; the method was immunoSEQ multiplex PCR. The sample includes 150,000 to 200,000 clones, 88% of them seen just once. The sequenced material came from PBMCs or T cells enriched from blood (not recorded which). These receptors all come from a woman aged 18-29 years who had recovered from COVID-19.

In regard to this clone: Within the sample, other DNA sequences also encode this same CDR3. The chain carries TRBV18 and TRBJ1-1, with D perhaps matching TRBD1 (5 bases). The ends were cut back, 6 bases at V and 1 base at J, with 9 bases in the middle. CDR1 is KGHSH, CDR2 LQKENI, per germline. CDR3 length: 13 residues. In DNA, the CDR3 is TGTGCCAGCTCCCAAACAGGGAACACTGAAGCTTTCTTT. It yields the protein CASSQTGNTEAFF.

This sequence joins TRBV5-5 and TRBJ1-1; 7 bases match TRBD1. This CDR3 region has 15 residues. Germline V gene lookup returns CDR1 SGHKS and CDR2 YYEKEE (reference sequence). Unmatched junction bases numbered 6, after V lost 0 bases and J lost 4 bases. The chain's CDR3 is CASSLVQGVFTEAFF. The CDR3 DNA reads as TGTGCCAGCAGCTTGGTCCAGGGGGTATTCACTGAAGCTTTCTTT.

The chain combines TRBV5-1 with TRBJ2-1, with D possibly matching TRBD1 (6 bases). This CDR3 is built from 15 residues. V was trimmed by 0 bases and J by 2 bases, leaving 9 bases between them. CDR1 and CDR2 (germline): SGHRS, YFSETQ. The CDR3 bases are TGCGCCAGCAGCTTGGGTGGGGGCCCCTACAATGAGCAGTTCTTC. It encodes CASSLGGGPYNEQFF.

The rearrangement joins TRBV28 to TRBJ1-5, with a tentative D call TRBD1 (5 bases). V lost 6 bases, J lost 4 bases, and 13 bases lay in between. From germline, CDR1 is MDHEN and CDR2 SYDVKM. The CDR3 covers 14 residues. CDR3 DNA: TGTGCCAGCAGCCAGGACACGTGGAATCAGCCCCAGCATTTT. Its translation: CASSQDTWNQPQHF.

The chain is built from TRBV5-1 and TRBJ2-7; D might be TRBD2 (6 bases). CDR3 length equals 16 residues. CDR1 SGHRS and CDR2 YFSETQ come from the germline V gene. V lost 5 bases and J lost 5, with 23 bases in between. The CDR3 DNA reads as TGCGCCAGCAGTATGCGGGGACCGATCTCGGGCGACGAGCAGTACTTC. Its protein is CASSMRGPISGDEQYF.

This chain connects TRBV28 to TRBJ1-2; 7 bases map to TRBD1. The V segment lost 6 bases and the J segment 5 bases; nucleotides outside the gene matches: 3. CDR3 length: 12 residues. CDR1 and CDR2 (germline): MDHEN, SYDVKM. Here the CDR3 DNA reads TGTGCCAGCAGCTTGACAGGGTATGGCTACACCTTC. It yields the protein CASSLTGYGYTF.

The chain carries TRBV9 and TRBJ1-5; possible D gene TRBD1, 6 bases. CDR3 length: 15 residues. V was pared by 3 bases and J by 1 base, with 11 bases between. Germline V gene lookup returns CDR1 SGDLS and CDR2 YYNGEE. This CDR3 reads CASSAQGTSNQPQHF. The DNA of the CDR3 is TGTGCCAGCAGCGCTCAGGGGACGAGCAATCAGCCCCAGCATTTT.

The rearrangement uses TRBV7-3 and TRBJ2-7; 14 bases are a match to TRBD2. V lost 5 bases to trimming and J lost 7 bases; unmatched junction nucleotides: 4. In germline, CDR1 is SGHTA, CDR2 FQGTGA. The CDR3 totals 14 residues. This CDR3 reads CASSPGLAGGEQYF. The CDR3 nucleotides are TGTGCCAGCAGCCCCGGACTAGCGGGGGGTGAGCAGTACTTC.

This CDR3 reads CASSLATPQGAFF. Written as DNA, the CDR3 is TGTGCCAGCAGCTTAGCCACACCTCAGGGGGCTTTCTTT. The chain joins TRBV7-9 to TRBJ1-1; tentatively, D is TRBD1 (6 bases). Germline V gene sequence: CDR1 SEHNR, CDR2 FQNEAQ (reference sequence). The length of the CDR3 is 13 residues. The V gene lost 0 bases and the J gene lost 11 bases, with 13 bases spanning the gap.

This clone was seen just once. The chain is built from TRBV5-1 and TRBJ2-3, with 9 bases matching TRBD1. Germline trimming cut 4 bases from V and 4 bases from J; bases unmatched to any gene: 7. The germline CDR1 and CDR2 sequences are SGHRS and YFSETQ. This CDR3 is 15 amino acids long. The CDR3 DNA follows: TGCGCCAGCAGCGAGGGGACAGGGTATGCAGATACGCAGTATTTT. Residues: CASSEGTGYADTQYF.

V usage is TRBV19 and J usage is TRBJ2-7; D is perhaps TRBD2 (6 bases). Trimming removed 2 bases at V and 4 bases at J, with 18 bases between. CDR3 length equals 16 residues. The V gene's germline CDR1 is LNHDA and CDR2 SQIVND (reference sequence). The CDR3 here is CASSIIGVRDSYEQYF. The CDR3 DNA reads TGTGCCAGTAGTATAATTGGCGTCAGGGACTCTTACGAGCAGTACTTC.

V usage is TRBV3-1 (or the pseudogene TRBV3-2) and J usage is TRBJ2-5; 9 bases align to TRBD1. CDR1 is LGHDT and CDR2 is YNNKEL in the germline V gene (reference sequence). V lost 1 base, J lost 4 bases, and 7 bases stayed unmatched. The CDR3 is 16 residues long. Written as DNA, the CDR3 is TGTGCCAGCAGCCAAGGTGTGGGGACAGGGATAGAGACCCAGTACTTC. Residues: CASSQGVGTGIETQYF.

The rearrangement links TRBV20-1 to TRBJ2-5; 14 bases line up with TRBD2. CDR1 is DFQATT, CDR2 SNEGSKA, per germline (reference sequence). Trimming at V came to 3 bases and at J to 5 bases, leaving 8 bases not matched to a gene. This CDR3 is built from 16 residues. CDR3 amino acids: CSASRTSGGPGETQYF. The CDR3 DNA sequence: TGCAGTGCTAGTCGGACTAGCGGGGGGCCAGGGGAGACCCAGTACTTC.

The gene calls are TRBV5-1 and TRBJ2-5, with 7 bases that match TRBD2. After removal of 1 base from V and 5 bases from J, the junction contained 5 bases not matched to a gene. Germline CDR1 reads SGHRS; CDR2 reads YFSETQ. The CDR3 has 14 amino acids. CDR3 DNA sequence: TGCGCCAGCAGCTTGCGACTAGCCCGCGAGACCCAGTACTTC. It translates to CASSLRLARETQYF.